These 3 T cell receptor beta chains came from one sample sequenced in a study of cytomegalovirus exposure and HLA in healthy donors. Primers for the PCR totalled 60 Vbeta and 13 Jbeta. The protocol was immunoSEQ multiplex PCR, while the TCRdb copy is restricted to in-frame clones and leaves out a portion. The sample holds fewer than 350,000 clones; approximately 90% are singletons and the top ten take 2% to 3%. The sequenced sample was PBMCs. These receptors were obtained from a woman under 30 in good health and CMV-seronegative.

CDR3 sequence: CASSQDPRVNTEAFF. In DNA, the CDR3 is TGTGCCAGCAGCCAAGATCCCAGGGTTAACACTGAAGCTTTCTTT. This sequence joins TRBV4-2 and TRBJ1-1; a weak D match, TRBD1 (5 bases). V lost 0 bases and J 2 bases, leaving 10 bases between the germline ends. The CDR3 length is 15 residues. Germline V gene data show CDR1 as LGHNA and CDR2 as YNFKEQ.

A note on this clone: The sample carries other DNA sequences with the same CDR3. This chain joins TRBV6-5 and TRBJ1-6; D might be TRBD1 (6 bases). Germline V gene sequence: CDR1 MNHEY, CDR2 SVGAGI. V lost 2 bases and J 10 bases, leaving 9 bases between the germline ends. The CDR3 runs 13 residues. As DNA, the CDR3 is TGTGCCAGCAGTTACGAGGGGGGGTCACCCCTCCACTTT. Its protein product is CASSYEGGSPLHF.

CDR3 amino acids: CASSSNAGSHTEAFF. The CDR3 bases are TGTGCCAGCAGCTCGAATGCCGGGTCCCACACTGAAGCTTTCTTT. The chain is built from TRBV7-8 and TRBJ1-1; no definite D call. The CDR3 sequence is 15 residues long. The V gene's germline CDR1 is SGHVS and CDR2 FQNEAQ. V shed 4 bases and J shed 3 bases, with 15 bases lying between them.